Presented here are 32 T cell receptor beta chains from one specimen sequenced in a study of vaccination effects on CD4 cells after COVID-19 (dated by TCRdb to the early 2020s). The method behind the library was the immunoSEQ multiplex PCR assay. TCRdb carries this immuneACCESS record with in-frame sequences only. Its versions omit some clonotypes, under half of them owing to an unresolved V gene in the studies checked, with the rest unexplained. In this sample the table shows roughly 24,000 clones, 75% to 85% of which occur a single time. In total, the top ten clones hold 5.6% of the sample. In the ViraFEST assay, PBMC were stimulated with viral peptide pools, and TCR sequencing was then used to find antigen-specific CD4+ T cell clonotypes based on their expansion. After around eleven days of culture, CD4+ T cells were isolated with the EasySep CD4+ T cell isolation kit. Each participant got two doses of an mRNA SARS-CoV-2 vaccine, either BNT162b2 or mRNA-1273.

For these TCRs, the target antigens are not known. The sample in question was CD4+ T cells from PBMCs cultured with SARS-CoV-2 spike peptides, obtained after COVID-19 vaccination. According to the study, the label for this sample's cell subset or site signals: SARS-CoV-2 spike overlapping peptide pool stimulation. These receptor sequences come from a human donor who received a COVID-19 vaccine. Some clones in this sample may be carry-over from other donors' samples.

The chain uses TRBV5-1 and TRBJ1-2, with 12 bases fitting TRBD1. The trim removed 4 bases at V and 4 bases at J, leaving 5 bases unmatched. CDR3 length equals 15 residues. Germline CDR1 is SGHRS and CDR2 is YFSETQ. The CDR3 nucleotides read TGCGCCAGCAGCGGGGACAGGGGGCTTATCTATGGCTACACCTTC. It encodes CASSGDRGLIYGYTF.

CDR3 loop: CAISDPGSVSYNEQFF. As DNA, the CDR3 is TGTGCCATCAGTGACCCCGGCTCGGTGAGTTACAATGAGCAGTTCTTC. J is TRBJ2-1 and V is TRBV10-3; D unresolved. CDR1 is ENHRY and CDR2 is SYGVKD in the germline V gene. The V and J ends lost 3 bases and 4 bases respectively, with 16 bases between them. There are 16 residues in the CDR3.

The rearrangement uses TRBV30 and TRBJ2-7; a weak D match, TRBD1 (5 bases). CDR1 and CDR2 (germline): GTSNPN, SVGIG (reference sequence). V lost 8 bases, J lost 2 bases, and 13 bases lay in between. The CDR3 is 12 amino acids. The CDR3 bases are TGTGCCGGGAAGACAGATCCCTACGAGCAGTACGTC. This encodes CAGKTDPYEQYV.

As to this clone: This sample includes further DNA sequences coding for the same CDR3. V gene TRBV5-1 combines with J gene TRBJ2-6; D uncertain. Germline CDR1 is SGHRS and CDR2 is YFSETQ. The V end lost 4 bases, the J end lost 6 bases, and 17 bases lay between the germline ends. CDR3 size: 16 residues. The CDR3 nucleotides are TGCGCCAGCAGCCCAAATGTGAGACTCGAGGCCAACGTCCTGACTTTC. It codes for CASSPNVRLEANVLTF.

The V gene is TRBV4-2, the J gene TRBJ1-6; 9 bases map to TRBD1. V gave up 4 bases and J gave up 7 bases; unmatched junction bases: 8. From germline, CDR1 is LGHNA and CDR2 YNFKEQ. The CDR3 sequence is 16 residues long. The CDR3 nucleotides are TGTGCCAGCAGCCGCTTCGGACAGGGGTTAAATTCACCCCTCCACTTT. The encoded protein is CASSRFGQGLNSPLHF.

Comments on this clone: Other nucleotide sequences from this sample produce the same CDR3. This sequence joins TRBV5-1 and TRBJ2-6; no firm D call. V gave up 1 base and J gave up 4 bases, with 6 bases separating them. The germline gives CDR1 SGHRS, CDR2 YFSETQ. The CDR3 covers 14 residues. The CDR3 DNA sequence: TGCGCCAGCAGCTTGTACTCAGGGGCCAACGTCCTGACTTTC. It codes for CASSLYSGANVLTF.

The chain is built from TRBV29-1 and TRBJ2-3; D may be TRBD1 (7 bases). The germline V gene has CDR1 SQVTM and CDR2 ANQGSEA. The V end was cut by 5 bases, the J end by 0 bases, with 18 bases between. The CDR3 totals 16 residues. CDR3 bases: TGCAGCGTTAATGGGGGGCAGGGGGGAAGCACAGATACGCAGTATTTT. It codes for CSVNGGQGGSTDTQYF.

The V call is TRBV7-3, the J call TRBJ2-5, with 8 nucleotides matching TRBD2. The CDR3 has 16 amino acids. Germline V CDR1 and CDR2: SGHTA, FQGTGA. Losses at the gene ends were 5 bases for V and 6 bases for J; bases not matched to a gene: 14. CDR3 nucleotide sequence: TGTGCCAGCAGCGACGGCTGGGCTAGCGGGCGGAAGACCCAGTACTTC. This gives the protein CASSDGWASGRKTQYF.

The J gene is TRBJ1-5, the V gene TRBV2, with 8 bases fitting TRBD1. CDR1 is SNHLY and CDR2 is FYNNEI in the germline V gene. The CDR3 contains 15 residues. The ends lost 6 bases at V and 1 base at J; junction bases unmatched: 5. The CDR3 nucleotides are TGTGCCAGCAGCTCGACAGGGGCAAGCAATCAGCCCCAGCATTTT. Encoded protein: CASSSTGASNQPQHF. The whole variable domain, filled in from reference TRBV2 and TRBJ1-5, reads EPEVTQTPSHQVTQMGQEVILRCVPISNHLYFYWYRQILGQKVEFLVSFYNNEISEKSEIFDDQFSVERPDGSNFTLKIRSTKLEDSAMYFCASSSTGASNQPQHFGDGTRLSIL.

This chain joins TRBV14 and TRBJ1-6; 8 nucleotides agree with TRBD1. This CDR3 comprises 15 residues. Trimming cost V 5 bases and J 12 bases; bases outside gene matches: 12. CDR1 and CDR2 from the germline V gene are SGHDN and FVKESK. CDR3 protein: CASSERQGLEQPLHF. The CDR3 DNA follows: TGTGCCAGCAGCGAACGACAGGGGCTGGAGCAACCCCTCCACTTT.

V usage is TRBV10-2 and J usage is TRBJ1-4; 7 bases are a match to TRBD1. CDR1 WSHSY and CDR2 SAAADI come from the germline V gene. V lost 4 bases and J lost 0; bases outside the gene matches: 5. This CDR3 comprises 16 residues. CDR3 DNA: TGCGCCAGCAGTGCCTGGGACAGCTCAACTAATGAAAAACTGTTTTTT. This translates into CASSAWDSSTNEKLFF.

The CDR3 nucleotides read TGTGCCAGCAGTGACAGCTTAAACACTGAAGCTTTCTTT. Protein product: CASSDSLNTEAFF. This sequence joins TRBV6-1 and TRBJ1-1; D gene ambiguous. The germline V and J ends were trimmed by 3 bases and 2 bases, with 7 bases remaining between them. The length of the CDR3 is 13 residues. Germline values: CDR1 MNHNS, CDR2 SASEGT.

V gene TRBV18 combines with J gene TRBJ1-4; TRBD1 matches at 7 bases. Unmatched junction bases numbered 14, after V lost 2 bases and J lost 5 bases. The CDR3 contains 18 residues. CDR1 KGHSH and CDR2 LQKENI come from the germline V gene. CDR3 in amino acids: CASSPGFPGQTSNEKLFF. DNA of the CDR3: TGTGCCAGCTCACCAGGATTCCCGGGACAGACTAGCAATGAAAAACTGTTTTTT.

The DNA for the CDR3 is TGTGCCACCGGGCCTGGGACTTCCCTAGGGAATGAGCAGTTCTTC. This translates into CATGPGTSLGNEQFF. This chain links TRBV24-1 with TRBJ2-1; tentative D call: TRBD2 (6 bases). The CDR3 extends over 15 amino acids. V lost 9 bases and J lost 7, with 21 bases in between. Germline loops: CDR1 KGHDR, CDR2 SFDVKD.

The V call is TRBV3-1 (or the pseudogene TRBV3-2), the J call TRBJ2-5, with D unclear. The CDR3 has 12 amino acids. CDR1 and CDR2 (germline): LGHDT, YNNKEL (reference sequence). Trimming removed 0 bases at V and 6 bases at J, with 5 bases between. CDR3 protein: CASSQDSQTQYF. CDR3 in DNA: TGTGCCAGCAGCCAAGATTCGCAGACCCAGTACTTC.

V is TRBV30 and J is TRBJ2-5; maybe TRBD1 (6 bases). CDR1 and CDR2 from the germline V gene are GTSNPN and SVGIG (reference sequence). V was cut by 2 bases and J by 5 bases, with 12 bases left in between. The CDR3 extends over 13 amino acids. For the CDR3, the DNA is TGTGCCTGGAGTCCAGGGGTGGGGGAGACCCAGTACTTC. Translating it yields CAWSPGVGETQYF.

The genes are TRBV5-1 and TRBJ1-1; TRBD1 matches 9 bases. Unmatched junction bases numbered 3, after V lost 1 base and J lost 2 bases. This CDR3 has 15 residues. Germline V gene sequence: CDR1 SGHRS, CDR2 YFSETQ. The CDR3 nucleotides read TGCGCCAGCAGCTTGATACAGGGGGCTAACACTGAAGCTTTCTTT. Its protein product is CASSLIQGANTEAFF. The full variable domain, its missing parts supplied by reference TRBV5-1 and TRBJ1-1, is KAGVTQTPRYLIKTRGQQVTLSCSPISGHRSVSWYQQTPGQGLQFLFEYFSETQRNKGNFPGRFSGRQFSNSRSEMNVSTLELGDSALYLCASSLIQGANTEAFFGQGTRLTVV.

This chain joins TRBV6-5 and TRBJ1-1; D gene ambiguous. The length of the CDR3 is 14 residues. The V gene's germline CDR1 is MNHEY and CDR2 SVGAGI. V was clipped by 4 bases and J by 0 bases, with 9 bases between them. The CDR3 loop is CASSWVGLNTEAFF. In DNA form, the CDR3 reads TGTGCCAGCAGTTGGGTCGGATTGAACACTGAAGCTTTCTTT.

The rearrangement joins TRBV5-4 to TRBJ2-3; 8 nucleotides align to TRBD2. The CDR3 spans 15 residues. V lost 5 bases and J lost 4; bases outside the gene matches: 9. CDR1 SGHNT and CDR2 YYREEE come from the germline V gene (reference sequence). The CDR3 spells CASRYRSGAADTQYF. In DNA form, the CDR3 reads TGTGCCAGCAGATACCGTAGCGGGGCGGCAGATACGCAGTATTTT.

This clone appeared once. V and J are TRBV28 and TRBJ1-5; the D is unclear. The V gene's germline CDR1 is MDHEN and CDR2 SYDVKM. V was cut by 3 bases and J by 4 bases, with 16 bases left in between. This CDR3 comprises 16 residues. The CDR3 bases are TGTGCCAGCAGTTTCGACATAGCCGTGGGGAATCAGCCCCAGCATTTT. Translation gives CASSFDIAVGNQPQHF.

By sample fraction, this clone is large (0.1 to 1%). Distinct nucleotide sequences in the sample also encode this CDR3. The chain's CDR3 is CASSSGNTIYF. The CDR3 nucleotides are TGTGCCAGCAGTTCTGGAAACACCATATATTTT. The V gene is TRBV12-3 or TRBV12-4, the J gene TRBJ1-3; D unresolved. The length of the CDR3 is 11 residues. V was pared by 4 bases and J by 2 bases, with 0 bases between.

This clone has only a few counts. Written as DNA, the CDR3 is TGCGCCAGCAGCCATCCAGCTAGAGAAGAGACCCAGTACTTC. Its protein product is CASSHPAREETQYF. The chain joins TRBV4-1 to TRBJ2-5; D unresolved. Germline CDR1 MGHRA, CDR2 YSYEKL. V was trimmed by 3 bases and J by 3 bases, leaving 11 bases between them. The CDR3 consists of 14 residues.

This clone was found a few times. The rearrangement links TRBV3-1 (or the pseudogene TRBV3-2) to TRBJ1-1; the D is unclear. The CDR3 length is 14 residues. Trimming removed 7 bases at V and 0 bases at J, with 12 bases between. Looked up from germline, CDR1 is LGHDT and CDR2 is YNNKEL (reference sequence). The DNA of the CDR3 is TGTGCCAGCAAACGAGGAGGCTTGAACACTGAAGCTTTCTTT. Translation: CASKRGGLNTEAFF.

V and J are TRBV28 and TRBJ2-1; a possible D gene is TRBD2 (6 bases). Germline lookup yields CDR1 MDHEN and CDR2 SYDVKM. The CDR3 has 17 amino acids. The germline V and J ends were trimmed by 7 bases and 6 bases, with 25 bases remaining between them. CDR3 bases: TGTGCCAGCAACCCGACCCGGGGCGGGGTTCTAGCCAATGAGCAGTTCTTC. Amino acids: CASNPTRGGVLANEQFF.

The V and J genes are TRBV2 and TRBJ1-1; no firm D call. Germline lookup yields CDR1 SNHLY and CDR2 FYNNEI. The length of the CDR3 is 13 residues. V was clipped by 7 bases and J by 7 bases, with 16 bases between them. CDR3 in DNA: TGTGCCAGCATGTTAGGCAGCTGGGATGAAGCTTTCTTT. Translated, it gives CASMLGSWDEAFF.

The chain uses TRBV5-1 and TRBJ1-1, with D hard to call. Germline V gene data show CDR1 as SGHRS and CDR2 as YFSETQ. The V end was cut by 0 bases, the J end by 1 base, with 10 bases between. The CDR3 length is 15 residues. CDR3 sequence: CASSLEAATNTEAFF. The CDR3 coding sequence is TGCGCCAGCAGCTTGGAAGCGGCGACGAACACTGAAGCTTTCTTT.

CDR3 residues: CATSDALFPGGSYNEQFF. CDR3 sequence (DNA): TGTGCCACCAGTGACGCGCTCTTCCCCGGGGGTTCCTACAATGAGCAGTTCTTC. The genes are TRBV24-1 and TRBJ2-1, with TRBD2 as a possible D gene (6 bases). The CDR3 has 18 residues. Trimming stripped 4 bases from V and 1 base from J, with 19 bases between. CDR1 is KGHDR and CDR2 is SFDVKD in the germline V gene.

The chain carries TRBV7-3 and TRBJ1-1; 11 bases agree with TRBD1. V lost 5 bases to trimming and J lost 11 bases; unmatched junction nucleotides: 10. This CDR3 is built from 14 residues. Germline assignment: CDR1 SGHTA and CDR2 FQGTGA. The CDR3 nucleotides are TGTGCCAGCAGCGCCACGGGACAGGGGGAGTCGGCTTTCTTT. It codes for CASSATGQGESAFF.

The V and J genes are TRBV5-4 and TRBJ2-3; the D gene is possibly TRBD2 (5 bases). The CDR3 is 15 residues long. V lost 2 bases and J 4 bases, leaving 14 bases between the germline ends. CDR1 and CDR2 from the germline V gene are SGHNT and YYREEE (reference sequence). The chain's CDR3 is CASSLDLAVSDTQYF. The CDR3 bases are TGTGCCAGCAGCTTAGACCTAGCAGTTTCAGATACGCAGTATTTT.

This rearrangement joins TRBV5-1 to TRBJ2-1; TRBD1 matches 7 bases. The germline V gene has CDR1 SGHRS and CDR2 YFSETQ. V was clipped by 0 bases and J by 8 bases; unmatched bases: 5. The length of the CDR3 is 14 residues. The CDR3 region is CASSLGAGGYEQFF. CDR3 sequence (DNA): TGCGCCAGCAGCTTGGGGGCAGGGGGATATGAGCAGTTCTTC.

V is TRBV6-4 and J is TRBJ2-7; possible D gene TRBD1, 5 bases. Per the germline V gene, CDR1 is MRHNA and CDR2 is SNTAGT. V was shortened by 3 bases and J by 1 base, with 10 bases between the two germline ends. The CDR3 runs 14 residues. CDR3 coding DNA: TGTGCCAGCAGTGAAGGGGATAGATCCTACGAGCAGTACGTC. This translates into CASSEGDRSYEQYV.

The V and J genes are TRBV2 and TRBJ2-1, with D perhaps assigned TRBD1 or TRBD2 (5 bases each). CDR1 SNHLY and CDR2 FYNNEI come from the germline V gene. The V and J ends lost 6 bases and 3 bases respectively, with 15 bases between them. There are 15 residues in the CDR3. CDR3 amino acids: CASRGTGRNYNEQFF. The CDR3, as DNA: TGTGCCAGCAGGGGGACGGGACGGAACTACAATGAGCAGTTCTTC.